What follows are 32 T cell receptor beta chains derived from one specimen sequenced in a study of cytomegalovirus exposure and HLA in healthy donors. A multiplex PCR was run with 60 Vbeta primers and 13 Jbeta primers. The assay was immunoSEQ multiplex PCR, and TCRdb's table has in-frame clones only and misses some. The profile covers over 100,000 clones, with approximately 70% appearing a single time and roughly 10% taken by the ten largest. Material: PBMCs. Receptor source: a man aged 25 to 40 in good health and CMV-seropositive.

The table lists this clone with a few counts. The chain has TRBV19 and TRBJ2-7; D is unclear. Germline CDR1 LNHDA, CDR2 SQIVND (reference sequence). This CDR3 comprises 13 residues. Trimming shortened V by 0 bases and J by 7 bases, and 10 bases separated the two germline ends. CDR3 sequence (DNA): TGTGCCAGTAGTATAGACTCCAGAAGGGAGCAGTACGTC. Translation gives CASSIDSRREQYV.

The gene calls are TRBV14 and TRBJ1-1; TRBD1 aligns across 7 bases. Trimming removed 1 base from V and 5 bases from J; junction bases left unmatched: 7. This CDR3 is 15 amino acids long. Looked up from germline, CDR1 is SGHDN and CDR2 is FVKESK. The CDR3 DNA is TGTGCCAGCAGCCAAGTTGGAGGGGGCCGGACTGAAGCTTTCTTT. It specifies CASSQVGGGRTEAFF.

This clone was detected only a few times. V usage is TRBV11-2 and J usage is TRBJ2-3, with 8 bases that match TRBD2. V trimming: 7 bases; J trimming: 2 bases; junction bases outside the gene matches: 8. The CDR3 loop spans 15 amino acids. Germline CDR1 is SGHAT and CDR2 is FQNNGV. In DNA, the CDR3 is TGTGCCAGCACCGACCTACTAGCGGCCACAGATACGCAGTATTTT. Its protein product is CASTDLLAATDTQYF.

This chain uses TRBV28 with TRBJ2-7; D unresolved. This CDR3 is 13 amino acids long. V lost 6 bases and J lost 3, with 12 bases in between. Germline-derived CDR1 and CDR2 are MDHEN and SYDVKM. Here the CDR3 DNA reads TGTGCCAGCAGCCTGAGGTTAGGCTACGAGCAGTACGTC. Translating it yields CASSLRLGYEQYV.

The CDR3 region has the DNA TGTGCCAGCAGATTCGACACGGGACAGGGAACCACTGAAGCTTTCTTT. This encodes CASRFDTGQGTTEAFF. The chain joins TRBV7-2 to TRBJ1-1; 9 nucleotides agree with TRBD1. Germline V gives CDR1 SGHTA, CDR2 FQGNSA. The junction had 12 bases not matched to a gene; V was cut back by 6 bases and J by 4 bases. There are 16 residues in the CDR3.

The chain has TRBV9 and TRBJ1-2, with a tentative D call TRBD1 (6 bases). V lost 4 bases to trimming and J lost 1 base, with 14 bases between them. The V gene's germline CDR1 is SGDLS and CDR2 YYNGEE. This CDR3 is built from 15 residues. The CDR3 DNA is TGTGCCAGCAGCTCTCAAAACAGGGATAACTATGGCTACACCTTC. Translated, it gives CASSSQNRDNYGYTF.

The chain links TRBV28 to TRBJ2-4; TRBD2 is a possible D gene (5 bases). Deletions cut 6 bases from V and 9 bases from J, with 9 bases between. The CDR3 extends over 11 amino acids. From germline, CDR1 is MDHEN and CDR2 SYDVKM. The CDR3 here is CASRFEGIQYF. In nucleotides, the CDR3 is TGTGCCAGCAGATTCGAGGGCATTCAGTACTTC.

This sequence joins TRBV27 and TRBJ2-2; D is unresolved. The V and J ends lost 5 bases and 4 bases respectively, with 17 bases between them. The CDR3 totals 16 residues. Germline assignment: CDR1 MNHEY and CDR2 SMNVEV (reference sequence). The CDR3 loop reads CASSPTFAGRTGELFF. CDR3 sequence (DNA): TGTGCCAGCAGTCCCACCTTCGCAGGTCGCACCGGGGAGCTGTTTTTT.

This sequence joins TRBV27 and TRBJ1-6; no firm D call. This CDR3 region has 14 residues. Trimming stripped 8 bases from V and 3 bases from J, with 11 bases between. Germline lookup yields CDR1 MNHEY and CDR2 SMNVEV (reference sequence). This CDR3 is CASGREGYNSPLHF. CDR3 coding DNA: TGTGCCAGCGGGCGGGAGGGCTATAATTCACCCCTCCACTTT.

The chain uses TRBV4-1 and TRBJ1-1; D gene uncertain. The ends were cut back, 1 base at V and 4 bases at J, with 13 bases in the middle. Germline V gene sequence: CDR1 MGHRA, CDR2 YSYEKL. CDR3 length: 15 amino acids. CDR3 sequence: CASSQVTVRGTEAFF. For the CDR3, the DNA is TGCGCCAGCAGCCAAGTGACGGTACGGGGCACTGAAGCTTTCTTT.

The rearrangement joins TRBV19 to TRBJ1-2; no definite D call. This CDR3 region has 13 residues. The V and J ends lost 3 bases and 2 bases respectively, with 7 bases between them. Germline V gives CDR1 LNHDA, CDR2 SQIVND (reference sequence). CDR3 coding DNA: TGTGCCAGTAGTATCTCCCTAAACTATGGCTACACCTTC. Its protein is CASSISLNYGYTF.

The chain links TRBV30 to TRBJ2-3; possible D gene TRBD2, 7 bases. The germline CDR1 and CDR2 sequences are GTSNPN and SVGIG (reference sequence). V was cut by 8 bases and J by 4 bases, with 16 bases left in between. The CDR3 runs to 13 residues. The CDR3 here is CARGGPSSDTQYF. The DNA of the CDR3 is TGTGCCAGGGGGGGTCCTTCGTCAGATACGCAGTATTTT.

CDR3 coding DNA: TGTGCCAGCAGCTTAGTACTGGGCAGCGGCTACACCTTC. Its protein is CASSLVLGSGYTF. The rearrangement joins TRBV7-2 to TRBJ1-2; D is uncertain. CDR1 SGHTA and CDR2 FQGNSA come from the germline V gene. CDR3 size: 13 residues. V shed 1 base and J shed 8 bases, with 11 bases lying between them.

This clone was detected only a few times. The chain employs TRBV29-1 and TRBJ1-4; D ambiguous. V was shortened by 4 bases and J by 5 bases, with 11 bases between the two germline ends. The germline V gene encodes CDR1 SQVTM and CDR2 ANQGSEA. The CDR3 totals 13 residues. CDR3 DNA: TGCAGCGTTGGAACAGACCTAAATGAAAAACTGTTTTTT. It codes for CSVGTDLNEKLFF.

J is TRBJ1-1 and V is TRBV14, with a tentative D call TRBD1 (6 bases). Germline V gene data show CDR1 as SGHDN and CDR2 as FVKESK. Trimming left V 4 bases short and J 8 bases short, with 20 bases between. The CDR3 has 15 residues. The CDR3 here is CASSLLQGPYAEAFF. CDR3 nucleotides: TGTGCCAGCAGCCTTCTACAGGGTCCGTATGCCGAAGCTTTCTTT.

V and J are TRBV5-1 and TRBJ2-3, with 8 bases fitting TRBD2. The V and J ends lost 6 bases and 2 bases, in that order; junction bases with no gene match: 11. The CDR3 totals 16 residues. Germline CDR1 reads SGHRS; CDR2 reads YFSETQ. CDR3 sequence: CASNPRGGVLTDTQYF. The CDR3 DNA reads TGCGCCAGCAACCCTCGGGGGGGGGTACTCACAGATACGCAGTATTTT.

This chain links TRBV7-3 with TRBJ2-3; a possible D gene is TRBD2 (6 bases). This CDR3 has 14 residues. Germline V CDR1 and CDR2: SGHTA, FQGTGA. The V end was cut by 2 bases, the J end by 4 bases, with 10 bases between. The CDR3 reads CASSLVLAADTQYF. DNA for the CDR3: TGTGCCAGCAGCTTAGTACTAGCTGCAGATACGCAGTATTTT.

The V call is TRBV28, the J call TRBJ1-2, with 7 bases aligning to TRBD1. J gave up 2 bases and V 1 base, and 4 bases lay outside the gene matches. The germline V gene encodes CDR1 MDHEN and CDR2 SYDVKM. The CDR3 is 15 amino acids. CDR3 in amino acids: CASSLLAGGNYGYTF. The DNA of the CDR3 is TGTGCCAGCAGTTTATTGGCAGGGGGGAACTATGGCTACACCTTC.

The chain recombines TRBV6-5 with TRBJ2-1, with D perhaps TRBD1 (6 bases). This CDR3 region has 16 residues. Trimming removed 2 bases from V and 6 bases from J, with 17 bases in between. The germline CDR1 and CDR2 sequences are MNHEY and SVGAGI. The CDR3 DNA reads TGTGCCAGCAGTTACAATCCCCCCCGAGGGGGCAATGAGCAGTTCTTC. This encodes CASSYNPPRGGNEQFF.

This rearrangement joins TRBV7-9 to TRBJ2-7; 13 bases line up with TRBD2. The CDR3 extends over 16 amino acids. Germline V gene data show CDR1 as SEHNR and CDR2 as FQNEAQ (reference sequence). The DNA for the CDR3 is TGTTCCAGCAGCTTAAGGGGACTAGCGGGAATCTACGAGCAGTACGTC. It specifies CSSSLRGLAGIYEQYV.

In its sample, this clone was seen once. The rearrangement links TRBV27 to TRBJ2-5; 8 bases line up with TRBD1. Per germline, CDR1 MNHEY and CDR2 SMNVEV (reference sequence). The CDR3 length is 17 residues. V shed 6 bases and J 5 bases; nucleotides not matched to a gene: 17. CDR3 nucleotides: TGTGCCAGCAGATCCAGCTTAGGAGCAGGGGGCTTGGAGACCCAGTACTTC. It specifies CASRSSLGAGGLETQYF.

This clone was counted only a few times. CDR3 loop: CASSSDRGGSYEQYF. The CDR3 DNA follows: TGTGCCAGCAGCTCTGACAGGGGCGGTTCCTACGAGCAGTACTTC. The chain couples TRBV5-4 to TRBJ2-7; 8 positions agree with TRBD1. Germline lookup yields CDR1 SGHNT and CDR2 YYREEE (reference sequence). The CDR3 is 15 residues long. V lost 3 bases to trimming and J lost 1 base; unmatched junction nucleotides: 6.

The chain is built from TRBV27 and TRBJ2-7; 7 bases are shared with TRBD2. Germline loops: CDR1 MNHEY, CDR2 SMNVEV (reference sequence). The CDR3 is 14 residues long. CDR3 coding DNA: TGTGCCGGCAGTTCCCTAGCGGCCCCCTACGAGCAGTACGTC. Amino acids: CAGSSLAAPYEQYV.

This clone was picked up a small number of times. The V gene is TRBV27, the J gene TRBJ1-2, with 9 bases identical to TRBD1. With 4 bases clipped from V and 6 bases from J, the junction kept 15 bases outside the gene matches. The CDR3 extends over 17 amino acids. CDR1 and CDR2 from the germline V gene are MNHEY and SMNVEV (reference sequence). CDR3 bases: TGTGCCAGCAGTTCCCAGACAGGGGGGGTGCTACGTGATGGCTACACCTTC. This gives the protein CASSSQTGGVLRDGYTF.

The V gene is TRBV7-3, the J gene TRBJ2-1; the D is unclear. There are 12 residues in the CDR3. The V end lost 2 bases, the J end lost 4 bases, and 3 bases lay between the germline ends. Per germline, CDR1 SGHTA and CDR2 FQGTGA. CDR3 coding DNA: TGTGCCAGCAGCTTACATTACAATGAGCAGTTCTTC. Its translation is CASSLHYNEQFF.

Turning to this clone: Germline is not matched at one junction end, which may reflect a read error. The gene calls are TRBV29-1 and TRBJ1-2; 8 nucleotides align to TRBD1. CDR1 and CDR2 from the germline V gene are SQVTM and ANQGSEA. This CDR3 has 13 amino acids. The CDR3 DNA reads TGCAGCGTTTTTCAGGGGGCTGACTATAGCTACACCTTC. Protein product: CSVFQGADYSYTF.

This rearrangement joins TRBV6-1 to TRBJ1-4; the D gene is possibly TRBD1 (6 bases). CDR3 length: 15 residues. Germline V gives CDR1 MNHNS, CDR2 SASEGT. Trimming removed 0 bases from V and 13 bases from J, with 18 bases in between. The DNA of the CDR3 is TGTGCCAGCAGTGAAGCGCTGGACAGCAGGACTGGACTGTTTTTT. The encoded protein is CASSEALDSRTGLFF.

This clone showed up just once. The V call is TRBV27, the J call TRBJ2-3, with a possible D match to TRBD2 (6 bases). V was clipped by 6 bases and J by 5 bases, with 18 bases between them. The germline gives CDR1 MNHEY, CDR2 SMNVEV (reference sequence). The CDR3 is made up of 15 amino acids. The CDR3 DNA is TGTGCCAGCAGAAAGACTAGACCGGCCGGAGATACGCAGTATTTT. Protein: CASRKTRPAGDTQYF.

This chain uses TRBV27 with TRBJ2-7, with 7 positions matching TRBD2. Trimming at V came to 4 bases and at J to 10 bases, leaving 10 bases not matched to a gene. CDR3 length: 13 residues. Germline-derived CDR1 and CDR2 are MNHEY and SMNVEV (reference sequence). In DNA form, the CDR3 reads TGTGCCAGCAGTTCGGGACTACCAGGCCAACAGTACGTC. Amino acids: CASSSGLPGQQYV.

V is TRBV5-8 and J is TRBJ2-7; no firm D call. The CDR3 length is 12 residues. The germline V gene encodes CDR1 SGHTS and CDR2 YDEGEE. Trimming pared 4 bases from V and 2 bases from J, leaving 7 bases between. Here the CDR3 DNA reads TGTGCCAGCAGCCTACCTACCTACGAGCAGTACTTC. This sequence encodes CASSLPTYEQYF.

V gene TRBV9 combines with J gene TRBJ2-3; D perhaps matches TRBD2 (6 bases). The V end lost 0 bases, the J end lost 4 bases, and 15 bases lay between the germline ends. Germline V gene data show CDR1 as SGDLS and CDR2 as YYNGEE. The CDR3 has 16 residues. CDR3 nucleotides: TGTGCCAGCAGCGTAGAATCGGTAGGAGGGGCAGATACGCAGTATTTT. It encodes CASSVESVGGADTQYF.

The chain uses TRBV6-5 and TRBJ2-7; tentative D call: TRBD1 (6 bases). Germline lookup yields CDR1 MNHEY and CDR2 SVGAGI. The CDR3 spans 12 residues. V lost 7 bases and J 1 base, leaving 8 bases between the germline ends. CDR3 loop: CASNRASYEQYF. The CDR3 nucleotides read TGTGCCAGCAACAGGGCATCCTACGAGCAGTACTTC.